The clone carrying this T cell receptor (beta chain) was found once. What it binds is unknown. This sample stems from a study of graft-versus-host responses after intestinal transplantation. The overall study: Recipients were given multivisceral, liver-intestinal, or isolated intestinal transplants.

The assay was immunoSEQ multiplex PCR, and TCRdb's table has in-frame clones only and misses some. Of around 100,000 clones in the sample, 87% were seen once. Study-wide findings and caveats: GvH clones occurred in recipient marrow; some first appeared in ileum or blood.

This CDR3 has 12 amino acids. Germline V CDR1 and CDR2: SGHRS, YFSETQ. V lost 2 bases, J lost 11 bases, and 11 bases lay in between. This chain connects TRBV5-1 to TRBJ2-1; D might be TRBD2 (7 bases). The source material was unstimulated CD4+ T cells sorted from spleen or lymph node cells, sampled before intestinal transplant. This TCR came from a human donor who received an intestinal transplant. The CDR3 DNA sequence: TGCGCCAGCAGCTTACAGGGAGGGAAGCAGTTCTTC. This encodes CASSLQGGKQFF.